This TCR beta chain came from a study of T cells in Graves' hyperthyroidism and ophthalmopathy. RNA transcripts were the template for amplifying TCR beta CDR3 regions. The study used the HTBI primer set for a first-round RT-PCR of the TCR CDR3. TCRdb processed the multiplex PCR reads anew with MiXCR; each CDR3 protein has one entry. The table lists roughly 56,000 distinct CDR3 sequences, about 49% of them singletons. General study findings and limits: A 13 V-J model separated ophthalmopathy from stable hyperthyroidism. Most clonotypes that expanded in the thyroid above 0.001 also showed up in blood.

Exclusion of patients followed from uncontrolled infection, other autoimmune disease, pregnancy or lactation. Clinical symptoms, serum thyroxine and TRAb, thyroid ultrasound and orbital computed tomography were used for the diagnoses. Germline CDR1 is SNHLY and CDR2 is FYNNEI. The CDR3 contains 14 residues. This clonotype appeared many times. Its target is unknown. This sequence may be a read error, since a much larger clone differs from it by one base. Because it lacks the conserved phenylalanine or tryptophan at the end, this CDR3 is likely a read error. The chain has TRBV2 and TRBJ2-7; D is undetermined. The source material was blood. This receptor was taken from a woman aged 30 to 39 with Graves' ophthalmopathy. The chain's CDR3 is CAIKGRYSSYEQYS. The CDR3 coding sequence is TGTGCAATAAAAGGCAGGTATTCCTCCTACGAGCAGTACTCC.